This T cell receptor (beta chain) was recovered during a study of identical twins. The germline CDR1 and CDR2 sequences are ENHRY and SYGVKD. The CDR3 contains 14 residues. After removal of 11 bases from V and 4 bases from J, the junction contained 8 bases not matched to a gene. It was template switching that added a universal primer site, and there were unique molecular identifiers on the cDNA. From the 5' RACE reads, TCRdb called clonotypes with MiXCR, one entry per CDR3 protein. The sample consists of 200,000 to 300,000 distinct CDR3 sequences, roughly 7.5% of them appearing once. Study-level results: Invariant MAIT and iNKT cells could partly confound zero-insertion analyses.

Ten or more counts support this clonotype. Antigen unknown. These data also formed part of another study, on yellow fever vaccine responses in identical twins.

The V and J genes are TRBV10-3 and TRBJ2-3; TRBD1 matches at 11 bases. The sequence derives from a woman between 18 and 29 years old in good health. The specimen sequenced was CD8+ T cells sorted from blood. As DNA, the CDR3 is TGTGCCGCAGGACAGGGGGCGTTTGCAGATACGCAGTATTTT. Encoded protein: CAAGQGAFADTQYF.